One and the same sample provided the 15 T cell receptor beta chains below, sequenced in a study of blood T cell repertoires in COVID-19. Only in-frame clones appear in the TCRdb table, and some are missing; sequencing was by immunoSEQ multiplex PCR. Here the sample spans approximately 170,000 clones, 84% being singletons. Sequencing used peripheral blood. These receptors came from a woman in her sixties or seventies with COVID-19, enrolled during active disease.

The rearrangement links TRBV19 to TRBJ1-5, with TRBD1 as a possible D gene (5 bases). Germline V lookup: CDR1 LNHDA, CDR2 SQIVND (reference sequence). The CDR3 runs 14 residues. Trimming cost V 7 bases and J 3 bases, with 13 bases left between them. The CDR3 here is CASITPGLNQPQHF. CDR3 sequence (DNA): TGTGCCAGTATCACTCCGGGACTCAATCAGCCCCAGCATTTT.

The chain combines TRBV6-6 with TRBJ1-5, with 7 bases identical to TRBD1. The CDR3 sequence is 16 residues long. The V gene end was trimmed by 6 bases and the J gene end by 3 bases; junction bases not matched to a gene: 11. CDR1 is MNHNY, CDR2 SVGAGI, per germline (reference sequence). The CDR3 spells CASSHSTGNPNQPQHF. The CDR3 region has the DNA TGTGCCAGCAGCCACTCGACAGGGAACCCCAATCAGCCCCAGCATTTT.

The rearrangement uses TRBV19 and TRBJ1-1; D is uncertain. Between the trimmed V and J ends, which lost 0 bases and 2 bases, there was a span of 7 bases. The germline gives CDR1 LNHDA, CDR2 SQIVND (reference sequence). CDR3 size: 14 residues. The CDR3: CASSIEGVNTEAFF. DNA for the CDR3: TGTGCCAGTAGTATAGAAGGAGTTAACACTGAAGCTTTCTTT.

This chain links TRBV29-1 with TRBJ1-2; no definite D call. Germline values: CDR1 SQVTM, CDR2 ANQGSEA. V lost 4 bases to trimming and J lost 1 base, with 7 bases between them. The CDR3 is 12 residues long. As DNA, the CDR3 is TGCAGCGTTGGTTCCGTTAACTATGGCTACACCTTC. It encodes CSVGSVNYGYTF.

This clone was observed a few times. The chain couples TRBV24-1 to TRBJ1-5; TRBD1 is a possible D gene (5 bases). Trimming took 9 bases from V and 3 from J, leaving 17 bases between them. The CDR3 contains 15 residues. CDR1 and CDR2 from the germline V gene are KGHDR and SFDVKD. CDR3 sequence: CATAKGSRDNQPQHF. The CDR3 DNA reads as TGTGCCACCGCCAAGGGTAGCAGGGACAATCAGCCCCAGCATTTT.

The CDR3 sequence is CASSARDRGRTRENIQYF. CDR3 DNA: TGTGCCAGCAGCGCAAGGGACAGGGGGCGAACGCGTGAAAACATTCAGTACTTC. The chain uses TRBV9 and TRBJ2-4, with 12 bases matching TRBD1. CDR3 length: 18 residues. Germline CDR1 and CDR2: SGDLS and YYNGEE. The V segment lost 3 bases and the J segment 5 bases; nucleotides outside the gene matches: 12.

The gene calls are TRBV12-5 and TRBJ1-1, with D perhaps matching TRBD1 (6 bases). The germline V gene has CDR1 LGHNT and CDR2 FRNRAP. Trimming removed 1 base at V and 11 bases at J, with 11 bases between. The CDR3 runs 12 residues. The CDR3 DNA follows: TGTGCTAGTGGTTTGGAGGGCACAGGGGCTTTCTTT. Translated, it gives CASGLEGTGAFF. Variable domain in full (rest from reference TRBV12-5 and TRBJ1-1): DARVTQTPRHKVTEMGQEVTMRCQPILGHNTVFWYRQTMMQGLELLAYFRNRAPLDDSGMPKDRFSAEMPDATLATLKIQPSEPRDSAVYFCASGLEGTGAFFGQGTRLTVV.

The V and J genes are TRBV28 and TRBJ1-2; 9 bases match TRBD1. This CDR3 region has 14 residues. CDR1 MDHEN and CDR2 SYDVKM come from the germline V gene. The V segment lost 7 bases and the J segment 4 bases; nucleotides outside the gene matches: 7. The CDR3 coding sequence is TGTGCCAGCACAAGACCGGGACAGGGCTATGGCTACACCTTC. It encodes CASTRPGQGYGYTF.

The chain links TRBV19 to TRBJ2-1, with TRBD2 as a possible D gene (5 bases). V lost 3 bases to trimming and J lost 3 bases, with 18 bases between them. The CDR3 runs to 17 residues. Germline assignment: CDR1 LNHDA and CDR2 SQIVND (reference sequence). The CDR3 region has the DNA TGTGCCAGTAGTATTCGGACTCGAGGGTCCCGCTACAATGAGCAGTTCTTC. Amino acid sequence: CASSIRTRGSRYNEQFF.

This clone was observed a handful of times. This chain uses TRBV5-4 with TRBJ1-4; TRBD1 agrees at 7 bases. Germline V lookup: CDR1 SGHNT, CDR2 YYREEE (reference sequence). The ends lost 4 bases at V and 9 bases at J; junction bases unmatched: 6. The CDR3 runs to 13 residues. The CDR3 DNA reads as TGTGCCAGCAGCCAGGGACAGAGCCAAAAACTGTTTTTT. As protein: CASSQGQSQKLFF.

The rearrangement joins TRBV27 to TRBJ1-6; maybe TRBD1 (6 bases). Deletions cut 3 bases from V and 2 bases from J, with 8 bases between. The CDR3 contains 15 residues. Germline V gene sequence: CDR1 MNHEY, CDR2 SMNVEV (reference sequence). The CDR3 DNA follows: TGTGCCAGCAGTTTCCGGGACACCTATAATTCACCCCTCCACTTT. Its translation: CASSFRDTYNSPLHF.

This chain connects TRBV19 to TRBJ1-3; D may be TRBD1 (5 bases). In germline, CDR1 is LNHDA, CDR2 SQIVND (reference sequence). The CDR3 has 15 residues. The V end was cut by 4 bases, the J end by 4 bases, with 14 bases between. CDR3 sequence: CASSTWSGLGNTIYF. CDR3 DNA: TGTGCCAGTAGTACCTGGTCAGGGCTCGGAAACACCATATATTTT.

This chain links TRBV5-1 with TRBJ2-2; 7 positions agree with TRBD1. Germline V CDR1 and CDR2: SGHRS, YFSETQ. V dropped 5 bases and J dropped 6; count of bases not matched to a gene: 10. The CDR3 totals 15 residues. CDR3: CASRRDREGSGELFF. The CDR3 nucleotides are TGCGCCAGCAGGAGGGACAGAGAAGGGTCCGGGGAGCTGTTTTTT.

This clone was picked up a small number of times. The chain links TRBV11-3 to TRBJ2-2; perhaps TRBD2 as D (5 bases). CDR1 and CDR2 from the germline V gene are SGHNT and YENEEA. The CDR3 covers 15 residues. The ends were cut back, 3 bases at V and 2 bases at J, with 10 bases in the middle. CDR3 DNA sequence: TGTGCCAGCAGCTTTAGAGGGATCAACACCGGGGAGCTGTTTTTT. This translates into CASSFRGINTGELFF.

The rearrangement uses TRBV19 and TRBJ2-7; 7 nucleotides line up with TRBD1. This CDR3 contains 15 residues. V was pared by 9 bases and J by 5 bases, with 16 bases of the junction left unmatched. Germline-derived CDR1 and CDR2 are LNHDA and SQIVND (reference sequence). CDR3 amino acids: CASKSGTDSLDEQYV. The CDR3 nucleotides are TGTGCCAGCAAATCCGGGACAGACTCCCTCGACGAGCAGTACGTC.